This T cell receptor beta chain was sequenced during a study of blood T cell repertoires in COVID-19 (TCRdb year 2020). Turning to the overall study: Samples covering the acute and convalescent phases of COVID-19 were provided by collaborators in the United States, Italy and Spain. Where available, HLA class I and class II types were taken from metadata supplied by the sample provider and were not determined by assay-based typing. Deeply sampled blood TCRbeta repertoires from subjects exposed to, actively infected with, or recovered from COVID-19 were included in the dataset. The sample metadata nearly always contained a de-identified subject ID, COVID-19 status, age in years and sex. The material from the prospective study consisted of cDNA or gDNA derived from T cells, B-cell-depleted T cells, or PBMCs. The repertoires were made available in a free public database intended to serve as a resource for research on the immune response to SARS-CoV-2. The samples were drawn from two sources: the first 160 participants of the ongoing ImmuneRACE study, and 1,254 subjects contributed by 6 global collaborators.

The V and J ends are trimmed by 2 bases and 4 bases, leaving 11 bases between them. Via the germline V gene, CDR1 is MNHEY and CDR2 SVGAGI. Including the terminal cysteine and phenylalanine, the CDR3 comprises 14 residues. CDR3 DNA only is kept here, 42 bases in frame from base 1. The paper's findings and limits, for the study overall: Clinical and demographic metadata were provided uncurated, with the amount varying by source and participant.

Collaborating institutions collected whole blood in K2EDTA tubes following their own protocols. Collaborator samples were shipped for TCRbeta analysis as frozen whole blood, isolated PBMCs, or DNA extracted from either sample type. About this clone itself: Its antigen specificity is not known. Base-call qualities are not available, and no considerably larger clone is one nucleotide away. Other nucleotide sequences from this sample produce the same CDR3.

TCRbeta CDR3 regions were amplified from genomic DNA by means of the immunoSEQ Assay, a bias-controlled multiplex PCR. The authors processed their data as follows. Nucleated cell counts per sample were estimated from amplification of reference gene primers within the assay. To quantify the absolute abundance of each unique TCRbeta CDR3 rearrangement, sequence reads were collapsed and filtered. For each sample, productive Simpson clonality was calculated as the square root of Simpson's diversity index over productive rearrangements. TCRdb re-hosts the immuneACCESS table, in-frame sequences only. Its copies lack some clones; in the studies checked, an unresolved V gene accounts for under half of them, and the cause for the rest is not known. V and J calls plus clone size are reproduced from that table; the DNA served to infer D and trimming. This sample gives around 620,000 clones in total; around 90% of them show up just once. Jointly, the top ten make up roughly 0.25% of the sample.

This clonotype was sampled from a woman in her late teens or twenties with acute or convalescent COVID-19. Specimen: peripheral blood. The rearranged segments are TRBV6-5 and TRBJ1-1, with no confident D gene call. The CDR3 region reads CASSYGGVGTEAFF. The bases read TGTGCCAGCAGTTACGGAGGCGTGGGCACTGAAGCTTTCTTT.